The entry below gives a single T cell receptor (beta chain) sequence along with its context. Its antigen remains unknown. V was clipped by 4 bases and J by 2 bases; unmatched bases: 4. Germline CDR1 reads ENHRY; CDR2 reads SYGVKD. This CDR3 is built from 15 residues. The sample is drawn from a study of shared clonotypes between healthy human individuals. At the level of the study: CD8 memory received one plate per donor, CD8 naive two, CD4 memory three and CD4 naive three.

Points from the study as a whole: Expectations were that clonotype sharing among donors would be affected by sequencing depth.

The study separated CD4+ cells into CD45RA+ naive and CD45RA-negative memory subsets. Only in-frame clones appear in the TCRdb table, and some are missing; sequencing was by immunoSEQ multiplex PCR. The sample has under 650,000 clones; 90% to 96% are singletons. This clonotype was sampled from a woman in her thirties in good health. The chain recombines TRBV10-3 with TRBJ2-3, with TRBD2 identical over 9 bases. The specimen was naive CD4+ T cells sorted from blood. Specified subset: CD45RA+ positively selected. The CDR3 loop reads CAISVQREVTDTQYF. The CDR3 nucleotides read TGTGCCATCAGTGTGCAGCGGGAGGTCACAGATACGCAGTATTTT.